This T cell receptor beta chain is drawn from a study of CD8+CD57+ T cells in acquired aplastic anemia. As for the study in general: When averaged, DNA from sorted CD4+ and CD8+ cells came to 2.5 to 3.5 ug. Findings of the study overall: Statistical testing detected no significant gap in CD8+ Simpson's diversity between patients and controls.

The sample holds a few counts of this clonotype. Its antigen remains unknown. The J segment lost 3 bases and the V segment lost 0 bases, leaving 6 bases of the junction unmatched. The CDR3 loop spans 16 amino acids. Germline-derived CDR1 and CDR2 are SGDLS and YYNGEE. Genomic DNA provided the template from which TCR beta VDJ and CDR3 profiles were obtained. Each CDR3 protein gets one entry after TCRdb re-called the reads with MiXCR. In the table there are just over 200,000 distinct CDR3 sequences, about 60% of which are singletons. The patients chosen for sequencing had shown expansion of CD8+CD57+ cells (detected by flow cytometry). When blood sampling took place, the patients had received no therapy.

The clonotype was recovered from a human donor with aplastic anemia. The sequencing input was sorted CD4+, CD8+, or CD8+CD57+ T cells (not recorded which) from PBMCs. This chain uses TRBV9 with TRBJ2-1, with TRBD2 identical over 7 bases. The CDR3 spells CASSVGAGGGYNEQFF. CDR3 in DNA: TGTGCCAGCAGCGTAGGGGCCGGCGGGGGCTACAATGAGCAGTTCTTC.